This T cell receptor beta chain was identified in a study of CD8 T cells in ankylosing spondylitis. TCRdb reanalysed the 5' RACE reads using MiXCR and keeps one entry per CDR3 protein. The table shows 350,000 or so distinct CDR3 sequences, with approximately 14% occurring only once. On this clonotype itself: What it binds is not known.

The V segment lost 0 bases and the J segment 1 base; nucleotides outside the gene matches: 10. This CDR3 is built from 18 residues. CDR1 is SGDLS and CDR2 is YYNGEE in the germline V gene. General study points: Clones tied to disease were said to be significantly enriched in matched ankylosing spondylitis synovial fluid. In peripheral blood, disease-linked CD8+ clones occurred at relatively low frequencies.

The sequence was collected from a male donor with ankylosing spondylitis or in good health (not recorded which). Specimen: blood, either unsorted or a sorted T cell fraction (not recorded which). The chain employs TRBV9 and TRBJ2-1; 7 nucleotides align to TRBD2. The CDR3 here is CASSVGAWREKSYNEQFF. CDR3 coding DNA: TGTGCCAGCAGCGTAGGGGCTTGGCGGGAGAAATCCTACAATGAGCAGTTCTTC.